The 11 T cell receptor beta chains listed next were all sequenced from one sample in a study of T-cell memory formation after mild COVID-19. TCRdb fed the 5' RACE reads into MiXCR, producing one record per CDR3 protein. The repertoire holds about 260,000 distinct CDR3 sequences, with around 15% as singletons. The sample was PBMCs or a T cell subset sorted from them (not recorded which). All receptors derive from a man aged 18 to 29 who had mild COVID-19 (a few samples of this study predate the infection). Cell type and time point are not known.

The chain links TRBV6-1 to TRBJ2-5; no definite D call. The CDR3 is 13 amino acids. CDR1 is MNHNS, CDR2 SASEGT, per germline. V gave up 3 bases and J gave up 5 bases, with 10 bases separating them. Written as DNA, the CDR3 is TGTGCCAGCAGTGAGATGATCCGGGAGACCCAGTACTTC. This gives the protein CASSEMIRETQYF.

The table lists this clonotype with a few counts. The genes are TRBV7-3 and TRBJ2-1; 9 nucleotides match TRBD2. Germline CDR1 SGHTA, CDR2 FQGTGA. The ends lost 5 bases at V and 9 bases at J; junction bases unmatched: 5. The CDR3 is made up of 13 amino acids. The DNA of the CDR3 is TGTGCCAGCAGCCCGTCGCGGGGGGGTGAGCAGTTCTTC. This sequence encodes CASSPSRGGEQFF. The complete variable domain, with remaining parts taken from reference TRBV7-3 and TRBJ2-1, reads GAGVSQTPSNKVTEKGKYVELRCDPISGHTALYWYRQSLGQGPEFLIYFQGTGAADDSGLPNDRFFAVRPEGSVSTLKIQRTERGDSAVYLCASSPSRGGEQFFGPGTRLTVL.

This clonotype was picked up a small number of times. This rearrangement joins TRBV4-3 to TRBJ2-7; TRBD2 agrees at 8 bases. Trimming removed 1 base from V and 5 bases from J; junction bases left unmatched: 7. This CDR3 region has 15 residues. Germline loops: CDR1 LGHNA, CDR2 YSLEER. CDR3 sequence (DNA): TGCGCCAGCAGCCAAGGTTCCGGACTAGCCAACGAGCAGTACTTC. Translation: CASSQGSGLANEQYF.

This clonotype was observed once. J is TRBJ2-7 and V is TRBV6-2 or TRBV6-3, with D perhaps matching TRBD1 (5 bases). Trimming removed 5 bases at V and 6 bases at J, with 14 bases between. The germline gives CDR1 MNHEY, CDR2 SVGEGT. The CDR3 consists of 13 residues. The CDR3 reads CASSARQFVEQYV. CDR3 bases: TGTGCCAGCAGTGCCCGACAGTTCGTCGAGCAGTACGTC.

The chain has TRBV6-6 and TRBJ1-2, with D possibly matching TRBD1 (6 bases). Trimming removed 5 bases at V and 4 bases at J, with 11 bases between. The CDR3 totals 13 residues. The germline CDR1 and CDR2 sequences are MNHNY and SVGAGI (reference sequence). CDR3 sequence (DNA): TGTGCCAGCAGTCACCGACAGGCCTATGGCTACACCTTC. Translation gives CASSHRQAYGYTF.

This clonotype was picked up a small number of times. This chain joins TRBV29-1 and TRBJ2-1; D unresolved. Germline assignment: CDR1 SQVTM and CDR2 ANQGSEA. This CDR3 contains 12 residues. Trimming removed 2 bases at V and 4 bases at J, with 6 bases between. CDR3 in amino acids: CSVELGYNEQFF. CDR3 DNA: TGCAGCGTTGAACTGGGATACAATGAGCAGTTCTTC.

This clonotype has just a few counts. The chain uses TRBV19 and TRBJ2-1, with TRBD2 matching over 9 bases. V lost 4 bases and J lost 7; bases outside the gene matches: 8. Germline loops: CDR1 LNHDA, CDR2 SQIVND (reference sequence). The CDR3 totals 15 residues. Here the CDR3 DNA reads TGTGCCAGTAGTAGACTAGCGGAAAGGGCAAATGAGCAGTTCTTC. This gives the protein CASSRLAERANEQFF.

This clonotype was seen more than once but under ten times. V gene TRBV10-2 combines with J gene TRBJ2-7; TRBD2 matches at 10 bases. The V gene's germline CDR1 is WSHSY and CDR2 SAAADI. J gave up 5 bases and V 2 bases, and 3 bases lay outside the gene matches. CDR3 length: 14 residues. In DNA form, the CDR3 reads TGCGCCAGCAGTGAGATTAGCGGGGGGAACGAGCAGTACTTC. It translates to CASSEISGGNEQYF.

The V gene is TRBV5-1, the J gene TRBJ2-1; D not certain. The germline gives CDR1 SGHRS, CDR2 YFSETQ. Trimming took off 5 bases at V and 10 bases at J, with 13 bases between the two ends. The CDR3 contains 12 residues. The DNA for the CDR3 is TGCGCCAGCAGAGCCCCTGCGGCGGAGCAGTTCTTC. Translation: CASRAPAAEQFF.

This clonotype was counted a few times. This sequence joins TRBV7-3 and TRBJ2-2; the D gene is possibly TRBD1 (6 bases). The CDR3 length is 14 residues. The V gene lost 6 bases and the J gene lost 3 bases, with 11 bases spanning the gap. Germline V gene lookup returns CDR1 SGHTA and CDR2 FQGTGA. CDR3 DNA sequence: TGTGCCAGCAGTTCTTCAGGGGACACCGGGGAGCTGTTTTTT. This translates into CASSSSGDTGELFF.

As DNA, the CDR3 is TGTGCCAGCAGCCCTACGGGACCCCCGTACGAGCAGTACTTC. Its translation: CASSPTGPPYEQYF. The J gene is TRBJ2-7, the V gene TRBV7-8; either TRBD1 or TRBD2 may fit D (5 bases each). Between the trimmed V and J ends, which lost 5 bases and 4 bases, there was a span of 15 bases. Germline CDR1 reads SGHVS; CDR2 reads FQNEAQ. There are 14 residues in the CDR3.